The 7 T cell receptor beta chains below were found in one sample sequenced in a study of blood T cell repertoires in COVID-19. Data came from immunoSEQ multiplex PCR; TCRdb stores just in-frame clones and leaves some out. The sample lists roughly 80,000 clones, about 85% seen once, with over 5.5% in the top ten. Sequencing was performed on peripheral blood. The receptors were sampled from a man aged 55-75 years with active or convalescent COVID-19.

The genes are TRBV7-2 and TRBJ1-4, with 7 bases fitting TRBD1. Germline loops: CDR1 SGHTA, CDR2 FQGNSA. V lost 5 bases and J lost 7; bases outside the gene matches: 7. CDR3 length: 14 amino acids. The CDR3 nucleotides read TGTGCCAGCAGCCTAACAGGGGCCCTTGAAAAACTGTTTTTT. Translating it yields CASSLTGALEKLFF.

The rearrangement links TRBV7-8 to TRBJ1-3; 8 nucleotides line up with TRBD1. This CDR3 is 16 amino acids long. The V gene's germline CDR1 is SGHVS and CDR2 FQNEAQ. J was trimmed by 5 bases and V by 3 bases; bases with no gene match: 9. In DNA, the CDR3 is TGTGCCAGCAGCTTCGTTAGCGCAGGGGGCCGAAACACCATATATTTT. Translating gives CASSFVSAGGRNTIYF. The entire variable domain, with the rest obtained from reference TRBV7-8 and TRBJ1-3, is as follows: GAGVSQSPRYKVAKRGQDVALRCDPISGHVSLFWYQQALGQGPEFLTYFQNEAQLDKSGLPSDRFFAERPEGSVSTLKIQRTQQEDSAVYLCASSFVSAGGRNTIYFGEGSWLTVV.

This clone showed up just a few times. The V and J genes are TRBV6-5 and TRBJ1-2, with D perhaps matching TRBD1 (6 bases). This CDR3 region has 13 residues. The V end was cut by 4 bases, the J end by 8 bases, with 14 bases between. The germline V gene encodes CDR1 MNHEY and CDR2 SVGAGI. The CDR3 spells CASSSGTIFGYTF. DNA for the CDR3: TGTGCCAGCAGTTCCGGGACAATCTTCGGCTACACCTTC.

The chain uses TRBV10-3 and TRBJ1-2; a weak D match, TRBD1 (5 bases). CDR3 size: 17 residues. Germline CDR1 reads ENHRY; CDR2 reads SYGVKD. V gave up 11 bases and J gave up 2 bases, with 27 bases separating them. The CDR3 DNA reads TGTGCCGCCTTTGACCAGGATCAGGGAAGTACGAACTATGGCTACACCTTC. Protein product: CAAFDQDQGSTNYGYTF.

This clone was picked up a small number of times. This chain connects TRBV25-1 to TRBJ1-5; D remains ambiguous. Germline values: CDR1 MGHDK, CDR2 SYGVNS. The CDR3 totals 14 residues. Trimming cost V 1 base and J 1 base, with 5 bases left between them. This chain's CDR3 is CASSELSSNQPQHF. The CDR3 nucleotides are TGTGCCAGCAGTGAATTGAGCAGCAATCAGCCCCAGCATTTT.

This rearrangement joins TRBV6-5 to TRBJ1-3, with D unresolved. Per germline, CDR1 MNHEY and CDR2 SVGAGI. CDR3 length: 14 amino acids. V dropped 6 bases and J dropped 7 bases, with 16 bases sitting between them. CDR3 loop: CASRPPDLFNTIYF. In DNA, the CDR3 is TGTGCCAGCAGACCCCCAGACTTGTTTAACACCATATATTTT.

The genes are TRBV5-4 and TRBJ2-7; 11 bases match TRBD1. J was trimmed by 3 bases and V by 5 bases; bases with no gene match: 7. The CDR3 has 15 amino acids. Germline values: CDR1 SGHNT, CDR2 YYREEE (reference sequence). The CDR3 DNA follows: TGTGCCAGCAGTTCCGGACAGGGGGCGCGCTACGAGCAGTACTTC. Translation gives CASSSGQGARYEQYF.